The subject of this entry is one T cell receptor (beta chain). Trimming took 4 bases from V and 1 from J, leaving 15 bases between them. The V gene's germline CDR1 is MGHRA and CDR2 YSYEKL. The CDR3 consists of 16 residues. This entry belongs to a study of blood T cell repertoires in COVID-19. Study at large: COVID-19 samples, acute and convalescent, were from the United States, Italy and Spain. PBMCs, B-cell-depleted T cells, or T cells provided the cDNA or gDNA that made up the material.

In the study's own analysis: Estimates of nucleated cell counts were drawn from the amplification of reference gene primers. TCRdb keeps only in-frame clones here, not all; method: immunoSEQ multiplex PCR. The V and J calls and the clone size are those of that table, but D and trimming were determined from the DNA. The sample includes roughly 140,000 clones, 81% seen only once; the top ten take roughly 8%. The sequencing input was peripheral blood. The source of this sequence is a human donor with acute or convalescent COVID-19. The donor label of this sample is uncertain. This rearrangement joins TRBV4-1 to TRBJ2-3; the D gene is possibly TRBD1 (6 bases). This chain's CDR3 is CASSPLGRGGTDTQYF. The CDR3 DNA follows: TGCGCCAGCAGCCCACTGGGCAGGGGCGGCACAGATACGCAGTATTTT.